This T cell receptor (beta chain) stems from a study of shared clonotypes between healthy human individuals (dated by TCRdb to 2018 to 2020). Notes on the research overall: A few men and two women, aged 18 to 49 years, made up the cohort. The study deeply sequenced blood TCR repertoires of five healthy adults to estimate repertoire size and the extent of clonotype sharing between individuals. For each donor, three plates each were used for CD4 naive and CD4 memory, two plates were used for CD8 naive, and one plate was used for CD8 memory. Leukapheresis yielded between about 0.9 and 9 billion PBMCs per donor. Different laboratories and diverse techniques were used to prepare libraries and sequence TCR repertoires, to increase sequencing depth and limit assay-specific biases.

The junction shows trimming of 3 bases on V and 4 bases on J, plus 16 bases between the germline ends. Including cysteine and phenylalanine, the CDR3 has 16 amino acids. Only CDR3 DNA is held: 48 bases, read in frame from base 1. Looking up the germline V gene yields CDR1 SGHRS and CDR2 YFSETQ. Using the deep immunoSEQ assay, multiplex PCR amplified TCR CDR3 regions from genomic DNA. Extracted genomic DNA from each cell subset was distributed evenly across all wells of several immunoSEQ 96-well plates, and each plate was treated as a replicate. Each replicate PCR for sorted subsets received around 200 ng genomic DNA, equal to tens of thousands of T cell genomes. The purified libraries were quantified using a Qubit 3.0 fluorometer, sized with a Bioanalyzer 2100, and then quantified again using the KAPA Library Quantification kit. Each immunoSEQ 96-well plate was sequenced on its own single-read 150-cycle Illumina NextSeq 550 flow cell. Regarding the original processing steps: Because only junctional sequences without quality scores were contained in the immunoSEQ output, filtering matching that applied to full-length reads could not be performed. To assign V/J genes and CDR3, sequences were annotated against IMGT germline references using PyIR, a Python wrapper for IgBLAST v1.9. Reads were filtered out if the reads had weak V/J assignments (E-value above 1e-6), no CDR3, stop codons, out-of-frame junctions, or ambiguous translated residues. V3J clonotypes were defined as sequences sharing the same inferred V gene, J gene, and CDR3 amino acid sequence. Percentage overlap between repertoires was computed as shared unique clonotypes divided by the size of the smaller repertoire. Richness of each repertoire was evaluated using RTK rarefaction, the Chao1 estimator, and Recon v2.1 estimates of unobserved clonotypes. Generation probabilities were computed with OLGA for all TCRbeta clonotypes obtained by the gDNA method from four donors. As stored in TCRdb, this immuneACCESS dataset retains in-frame rearrangements with V and J assigned. A fraction of the clones does not appear; measured against another copy, unresolved V genes explain less than half of the discrepancy, and the remainder lacks a known reason. V and J calls and clone size are those listed in that table; D and trimming were worked out from the DNA. The sample contains about 2 million clones, about 95% of them found a single time. 0.9% to 1.4% of the sample belongs to the ten largest clones.

In the case of this clone: Its binding antigen is unknown. The sample holds no much larger clone one base away, and base qualities are not on file.

CD8 naive samples were obtained by positive selection for CCR7 among CD45RO-negative cells, yielding a CD45RA+CCR7+ population from which TemRA cells were excluded. Healthy HIV-negative adults with no recently reported acute infections or vaccinations were included as donors. Only Caucasian adults living in Nashville, Tennessee, USA were represented among the donors. Blood was obtained by leukapheresis, after which PBMCs were separated by Ficoll-Histopaque density gradient centrifugation and cryopreserved in liquid nitrogen vapor phase. Analytical flow cytometry was used to check the purity and quantity of every magnetically sorted T cell population. Each sorted fraction had its genomic DNA isolated and then quantified by UV absorbance on a Nanodrop 2000c. The full study reports these points: Rarefaction of sorted-subset datasets indicated incomplete sequencing despite the large sequencing depth. Sampling was restricted to blood, and TCR repertoires in tissue are likely to differ from TCR repertoires in blood. Pairwise subsampling led to the expectation that sequencing depth would affect the degree of clonotype sharing among donors. Compared with non-shared clonotypes, the clonotypes found in all four sorted-subset donors had higher generation probabilities. Approximately 5% of naive CD4, around 3.6% of naive CD8, 2% to 2.5% of memory CD4, and less than 0.45% of memory CD8 clonotypes were shared across four donors. The genetic and exposure-history diversity represented was limited by the small number of donors. Naive subsets generally had larger estimated clonotype richness than memory subsets.

The source material was naive CD8+ T cells sorted from blood. Reading the label with the study, this specimen's cell subset or site is: CD45RA+CCR7+. The receptor was derived from a man in his late teens or twenties in good health. The chain links TRBV5-1 with TRBJ1-4; no D segment can be confidently identified. The nucleotides read TGCGCCAGCAGCTCCGAGGGTGGTGCTCATAATGAAAAACTGTTTTTT. Protein translation: CASSSEGGAHNEKLFF.